This T cell receptor (beta chain) was identified during a study of spatial heterogeneity in lung cancer. The study, taken as a whole, reports: More often at tumor resection than at routine follow-up, ubiquitous expanded tumor TCRs were detected in the blood.

Germline assignment: CDR1 SSHAT and CDR2 FNYEAQ (reference sequence). The CDR3 loop spans 13 amino acids. Trimming shortened V by 0 bases and J by 3 bases, and 2 bases separated the two germline ends. This clonotype was found a few times. Antigen specificity is unknown. The study tagged each TCR cDNA molecule with a unique molecular identifier. In TCRdb, the 5' RACE reads were re-called with MiXCR into one record per CDR3 protein. The sample comprises some 21,000 distinct CDR3 sequences, 3.3% of which are singletons, and roughly 26% rests with the top ten. Time point noted: sample taken at primary tumor resection. Untreated early-stage non-small cell lung cancer patients, around 70 in total, were the donors.

The V call is TRBV7-7, the J call TRBJ2-2, with unresolved D. The sequences come from PBMCs, collected at surgery. The receptor comes from a female donor with early-stage non-small cell lung cancer. The CDR3 loop is CASSLADTGELFF. The CDR3 DNA follows: TGTGCCAGCAGCTTAGCCGACACCGGGGAGCTGTTTTTT.